The T cell receptor beta chain under discussion was sequenced for a study of blood T cells in healthy people across ages. This clonotype was seen a few times. This may arise from a read error, as a much more abundant clone is one base away. The CDR3 consists of 19 residues. Trimming removed 6 bases from V and 3 bases from J; junction bases left unmatched: 15. Using a J-beta primer mix together with a sample-barcoded 5' primer, a second PCR was run for about 7 to 12 cycles. A tag from a template-switch adaptor with 12 random nucleotides marked each cDNA molecule. TCRdb re-derived calls from the 5' RACE reads in MiXCR, one entry per CDR3 protein. Among roughly 680,000 distinct CDR3 sequences listed, around 52% were seen once.

Input material: blood. This receptor was identified in a woman at least 80 years old in good health. The chain couples TRBV12-3 or TRBV12-4 to TRBJ2-1; 12 bases line up with TRBD2. DNA of the CDR3: TGTGCCAGCAGCGACCCTAGCGGGGGGGGCCGATCTGTCTACAATGAGCAGTTCTTC. Encoded protein: CASSDPSGGGRSVYNEQFF.